Included here is one TCR beta chain sequence, with context. No antigen is known for it. This entry comes from a study of cytomegalovirus exposure and HLA in healthy donors. Per germline, CDR1 SGHDT and CDR2 YYEEEE. The CDR3 contains 14 residues. Deletions cut 2 bases from V and 4 bases from J, with 10 bases between. PCR used 60 Vbeta primers and 13 Jbeta primers. The table came from immunoSEQ multiplex PCR; TCRdb's copy has only in-frame clones and leaves some out. There are approximately 110,000 clones in the sample; about four fifths occur only once, and 22% lies in the top ten. Whole-study results and caveats: The listing of 150 to 200 TCR beta chains classed them as cytomegalovirus-associated. The study dropped some indistinguishable V segments, TRBV6-2 and TRBV6-3 among them.

The chain has TRBV5-6 and TRBJ2-1; tentative D call: TRBD1 (6 bases). This TCR derives from a man aged 30 to 39 in good health and CMV-seropositive. The sequencing sample was made of PBMCs. CDR3 in DNA: TGTGCCAGCAGCTTCTGGACAGAATACAATGAGCAGTTCTTC. This translates into CASSFWTEYNEQFF. Drawing the rest from reference TRBV5-6 and TRBJ2-1, the complete variable domain is DAGVTQSPTHLIKTRGQQVTLRCSPKSGHDTVSWYQQALGQGPQFIFQYYEEEERQRGNFPDRFSGHQFPNYSSELNVNALLLGDSALYLCASSFWTEYNEQFFGPGTRLTVL.